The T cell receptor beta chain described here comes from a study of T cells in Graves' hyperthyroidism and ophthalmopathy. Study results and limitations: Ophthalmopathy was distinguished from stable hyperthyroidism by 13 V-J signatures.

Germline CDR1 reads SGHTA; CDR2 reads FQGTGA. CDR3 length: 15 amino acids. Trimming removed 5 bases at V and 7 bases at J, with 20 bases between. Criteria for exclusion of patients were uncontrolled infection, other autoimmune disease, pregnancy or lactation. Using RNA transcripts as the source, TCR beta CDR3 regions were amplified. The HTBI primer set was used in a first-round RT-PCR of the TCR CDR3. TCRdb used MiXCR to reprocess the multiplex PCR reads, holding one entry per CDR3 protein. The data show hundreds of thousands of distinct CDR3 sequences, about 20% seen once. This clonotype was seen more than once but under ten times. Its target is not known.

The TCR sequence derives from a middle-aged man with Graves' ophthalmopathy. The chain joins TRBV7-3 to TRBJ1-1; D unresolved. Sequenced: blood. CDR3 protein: CASSKTGSQASEAFF. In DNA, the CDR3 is TGTGCCAGCAGCAAAACCGGGAGCCAGGCTAGTGAAGCTTTCTTT. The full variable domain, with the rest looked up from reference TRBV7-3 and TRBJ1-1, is GAGVSQTPSNKVTEKGKYVELRCDPISGHTALYWYRQSLGQGPEFLIYFQGTGAADDSGLPNDRFFAVRPEGSVSTLKIQRTERGDSAVYLCASSKTGSQASEAFFGQGTRLTVV.